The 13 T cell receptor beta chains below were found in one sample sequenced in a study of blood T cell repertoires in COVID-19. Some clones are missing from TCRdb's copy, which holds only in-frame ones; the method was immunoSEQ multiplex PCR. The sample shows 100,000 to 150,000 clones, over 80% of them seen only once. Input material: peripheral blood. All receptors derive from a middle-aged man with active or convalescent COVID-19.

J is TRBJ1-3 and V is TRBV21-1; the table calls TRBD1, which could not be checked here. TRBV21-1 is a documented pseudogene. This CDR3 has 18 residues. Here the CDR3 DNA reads TGTGCCAGCAGCAAAGAGTGGGGACAGGCGAGCTCTGGAAACACCATATATTTT. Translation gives CASSKEWGQASSGNTIYF.

CDR3 residues: CATNGQAKRDYGYTF. The CDR3 DNA reads TGTGCCACCAACGGACAGGCAAAAAGGGACTATGGCTACACCTTC. The rearrangement uses TRBV6-6 and TRBJ1-2; 7 positions agree with TRBD1. V was clipped by 10 bases and J by 3 bases; unmatched bases: 14. There are 15 residues in the CDR3. Germline V gives CDR1 MNHNY, CDR2 SVGAGI (reference sequence).

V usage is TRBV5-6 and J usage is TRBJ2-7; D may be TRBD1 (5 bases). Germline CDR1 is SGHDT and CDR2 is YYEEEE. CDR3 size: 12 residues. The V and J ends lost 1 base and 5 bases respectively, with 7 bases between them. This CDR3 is CASSLTDNEQYF. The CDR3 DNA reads TGTGCCAGCAGCTTGACGGACAACGAGCAGTACTTC.

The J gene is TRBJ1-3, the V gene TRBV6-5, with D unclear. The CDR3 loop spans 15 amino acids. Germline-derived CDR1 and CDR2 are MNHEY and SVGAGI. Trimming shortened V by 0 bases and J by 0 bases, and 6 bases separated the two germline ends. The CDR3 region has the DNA TGTGCCAGCAGTTACTCAGCGGGCTCTGGAAACACCATATATTTT. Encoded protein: CASSYSAGSGNTIYF.

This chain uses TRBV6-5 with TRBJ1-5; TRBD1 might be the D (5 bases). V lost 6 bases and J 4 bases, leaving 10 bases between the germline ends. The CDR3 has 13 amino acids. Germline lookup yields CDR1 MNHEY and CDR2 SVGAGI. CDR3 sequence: CASSLTGNQPQHF. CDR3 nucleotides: TGTGCCAGCAGCCTTACAGGAAATCAGCCCCAGCATTTT.

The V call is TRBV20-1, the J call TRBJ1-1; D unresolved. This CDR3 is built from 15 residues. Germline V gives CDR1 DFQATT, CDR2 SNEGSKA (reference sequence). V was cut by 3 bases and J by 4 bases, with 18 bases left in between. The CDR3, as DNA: TGCAGTGCTAGTGACCCAGCGAGGGTGGTCACTGAAGCTTTCTTT. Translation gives CSASDPARVVTEAFF.

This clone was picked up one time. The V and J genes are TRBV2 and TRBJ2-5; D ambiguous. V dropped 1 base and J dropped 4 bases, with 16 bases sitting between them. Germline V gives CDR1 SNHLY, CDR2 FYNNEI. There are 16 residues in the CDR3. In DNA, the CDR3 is TGTGCCAGCAGTGAAGATGCGGCTACCCTGGGAGAGACCCAGTACTTC. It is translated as CASSEDAATLGETQYF.

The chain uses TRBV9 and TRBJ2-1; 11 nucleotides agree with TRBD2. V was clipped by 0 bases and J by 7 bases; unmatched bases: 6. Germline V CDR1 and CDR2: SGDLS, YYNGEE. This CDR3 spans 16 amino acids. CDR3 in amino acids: CASSVVASGGSNEQFF. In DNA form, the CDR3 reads TGTGCCAGCAGCGTAGTGGCTAGCGGGGGGTCTAATGAGCAGTTCTTC.

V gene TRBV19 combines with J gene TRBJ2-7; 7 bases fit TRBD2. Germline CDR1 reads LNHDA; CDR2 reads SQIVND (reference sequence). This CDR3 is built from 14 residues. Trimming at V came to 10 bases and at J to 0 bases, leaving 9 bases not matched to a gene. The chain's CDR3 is CATTGGSRSYEQYF. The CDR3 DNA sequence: TGTGCCACCACGGGGGGATCCCGCTCCTACGAGCAGTACTTC.

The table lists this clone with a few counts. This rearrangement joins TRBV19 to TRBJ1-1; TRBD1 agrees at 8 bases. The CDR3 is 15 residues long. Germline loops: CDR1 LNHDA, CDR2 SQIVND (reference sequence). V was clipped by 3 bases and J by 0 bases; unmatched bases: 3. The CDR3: CASSIAQGVNTEAFF. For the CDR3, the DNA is TGTGCCAGTAGTATTGCACAGGGGGTGAACACTGAAGCTTTCTTT.

CDR3 amino acids: CASSSQGTQYF. The CDR3 DNA is TGTGCCAGCAGCTCTCAGGGAACCCAGTACTTC. The chain has TRBV11-1 and TRBJ2-5; D perhaps matches TRBD1 (5 bases). CDR1 SGHAT and CDR2 FQDESV come from the germline V gene (reference sequence). Trimming cost V 4 bases and J 8 bases, with 8 bases left between them. The CDR3 has 11 residues.

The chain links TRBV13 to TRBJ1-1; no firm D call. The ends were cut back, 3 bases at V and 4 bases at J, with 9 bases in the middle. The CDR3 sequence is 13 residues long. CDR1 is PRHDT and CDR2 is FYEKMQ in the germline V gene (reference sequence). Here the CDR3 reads CASSFPNGTEAFF. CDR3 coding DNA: TGTGCCAGCAGCTTCCCCAACGGCACTGAAGCTTTCTTT.

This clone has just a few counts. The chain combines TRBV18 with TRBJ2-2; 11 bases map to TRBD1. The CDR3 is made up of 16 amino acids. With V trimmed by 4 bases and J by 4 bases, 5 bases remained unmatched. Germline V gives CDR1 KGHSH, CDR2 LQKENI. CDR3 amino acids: CASSRPGTGGTGELFF. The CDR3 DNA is TGTGCCAGCTCACGCCCGGGGACAGGGGGCACCGGGGAGCTGTTTTTT.